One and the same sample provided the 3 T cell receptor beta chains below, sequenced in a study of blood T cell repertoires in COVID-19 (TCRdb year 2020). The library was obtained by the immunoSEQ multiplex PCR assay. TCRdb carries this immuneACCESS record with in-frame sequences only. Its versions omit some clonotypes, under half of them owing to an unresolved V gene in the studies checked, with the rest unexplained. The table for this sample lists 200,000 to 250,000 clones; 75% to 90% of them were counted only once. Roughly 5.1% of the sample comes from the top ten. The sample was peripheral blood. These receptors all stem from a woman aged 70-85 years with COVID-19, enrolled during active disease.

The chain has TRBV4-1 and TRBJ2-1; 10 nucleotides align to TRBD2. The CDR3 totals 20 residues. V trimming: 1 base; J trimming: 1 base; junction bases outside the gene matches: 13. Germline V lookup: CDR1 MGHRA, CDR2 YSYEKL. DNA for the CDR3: TGCGCCAGCAGCCAAGCTCAGCGGCTAGCGGGAGAGGGGTCCTACAATGAGCAGTTCTTC. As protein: CASSQAQRLAGEGSYNEQFF.

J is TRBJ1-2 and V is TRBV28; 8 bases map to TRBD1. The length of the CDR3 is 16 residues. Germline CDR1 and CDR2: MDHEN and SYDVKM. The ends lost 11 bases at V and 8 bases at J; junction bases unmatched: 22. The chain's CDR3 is CASLAGTGADPGGYTF. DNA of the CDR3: TGTGCCTCTTTAGCCGGGACAGGAGCCGATCCAGGAGGCTACACCTTC.

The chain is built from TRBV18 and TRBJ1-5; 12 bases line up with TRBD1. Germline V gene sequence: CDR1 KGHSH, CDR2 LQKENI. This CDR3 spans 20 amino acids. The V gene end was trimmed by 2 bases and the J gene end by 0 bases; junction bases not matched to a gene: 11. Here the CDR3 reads CASSPDNRDRGLYSNQPQHF. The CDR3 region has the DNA TGTGCCAGCTCACCAGATAACCGGGACAGGGGGCTTTATAGCAATCAGCCCCAGCATTTT.